A selection of T cell receptor beta chains follows, all from one sample in a study of cytomegalovirus exposure and HLA in healthy donors. Using immunoSEQ multiplex PCR, the repertoire was profiled, and TCRdb retains in-frame clones only, with some absent. The sample records 50,000 to 55,000 clones, around three fifths being singletons. Sequencing was done on a sample of PBMCs. The receptors were sampled from a human donor in good health. Each CDR3 is given with its conserved first and last residue. D genes are given only for firm matches. Rows may omit the clone size; those that give it use once, few, many or a size class.

size: .; D: TRBD1; V: TRBV7-9; J: TRBJ1-1; DNA: TGTGCCGGCAGCTCGACAGGGGGCGCTTCCTCTGAAGCTTTCTTT; CDR3: CAGSSTGGASSEAFF
size: .; D: TRBD1; V: TRBV2; J: TRBJ1-2; DNA: TGTGCCAGAGACGACAGGGAAAACTATGGCTACACCTTC; CDR3: CARDDRENYGYTF
size: .; D: .; V: TRBV4-1; J: TRBJ1-4; DNA: TGCGCCAGCAGCCAAGCGGGGGGGACATACGGGAATGAAAAACTGTTTTTC; CDR3: CASSQAGGTYGNEKLFF
size: .; D: .; V: TRBV7-3; J: TRBJ2-3; DNA: TGTGCCAGCAGCTCGGGACTGGTCACAGATACGCAGTATTTT; CDR3: CASSSGLVTDTQYF
size: few; D: TRBD2; V: TRBV4-3; J: TRBJ2-5; DNA: TGCGCCAGCAGCCCCTATCGGGGGGGCCCGCGGGAGACCCAGTACTTC; CDR3: CASSPYRGGPRETQYF
size: .; D: TRBD1; V: TRBV27; J: TRBJ2-1; DNA: TGTGCCAGCAGTGAAACGACAGGGGGCTGGAATGAGCAGTTCTTC; CDR3: CASSETTGGWNEQFF
size: few; D: .; V: TRBV5-1; J: TRBJ2-5; DNA: TGCGCCAGCAGCCCAGGGCAGGGAGAGACCCAGTACTTC; CDR3: CASSPGQGETQYF
size: .; D: TRBD1; V: TRBV5-4; J: TRBJ2-5; DNA: TGTGCCAGCAGCGAAAGGACAGGGTTCCAAGAGACCCAGTACTTC; CDR3: CASSERTGFQETQYF
size: .; D: .; V: TRBV5-1; J: TRBJ1-1; DNA: TGCGCCAGCAGCTCTGACATCATGAACACTGAAGCTTTCTTT; CDR3: CASSSDIMNTEAFF
size: few; D: TRBD2; V: TRBV27; J: TRBJ2-2; DNA: TGTGCCAGCAGTTTATCCCCAGCGGGGGGGCCAGGCGGGGAGCTGTTTTTT; CDR3: CASSLSPAGGPGGELFF
size: .; D: TRBD1; V: TRBV18; J: TRBJ1-2; DNA: TGTGCCAGCTCACCAGGGACAGGGCCAAACTATGGCTACACCTTC; CDR3: CASSPGTGPNYGYTF
size: .; D: .; V: TRBV15; J: TRBJ2-2; DNA: TGTGCCACCAGCATTCATCCGGTCGCCCGGGGCACCGGGGAGCTGTTTTTT; CDR3: CATSIHPVARGTGELFF
size: .; D: .; V: TRBV19; J: TRBJ1-2; DNA: TGTGCCAGTAGTATAGGGAGCAAAGCGATGAATGGCTACACCTTC; CDR3: CASSIGSKAMNGYTF
size: .; D: TRBD2; V: TRBV30; J: TRBJ2-7; DNA: TGTGCCTGGAGTGTACTAGCGGCACGTTTCTTC; CDR3: CAWSVLAARFF
size: .; D: TRBD2; V: TRBV5-1; J: TRBJ2-7; DNA: TGCGCCAGCAGCTTGGCGGGGAGTAGCGGGGCCTCCTACGAGCAGTACTTC; CDR3: CASSLAGSSGASYEQYF
size: few; D: .; V: TRBV6-4; J: TRBJ2-2; DNA: TGTGCCAGCAGTGACAGGGGGAGCACCGGGGAGCTGTTTTTT; CDR3: CASSDRGSTGELFF
size: .; D: .; V: TRBV6-5; J: TRBJ2-7; DNA: TGTGCCAGCACCCGCCCGACAGCGCCCTACGAGCAGTACTTC; CDR3: CASTRPTAPYEQYF
size: .; D: .; V: TRBV5-1; J: TRBJ1-1; DNA: TGCGCCAGCAGCTTACAAGGTTTGAGAGGAGCTTTCTTT; CDR3: CASSLQGLRGAFF
size: once; D: .; V: TRBV30; J: TRBJ2-2; DNA: TGTGCCTGGACTGGACAGAGAGCTAACACCGGGGAGCTGTTTTTT; CDR3: CAWTGQRANTGELFF
size: .; D: .; V: TRBV7-2; J: TRBJ1-6; DNA: TGTGCCAGCAGCATCCCGGGGGCGGGGGCCCTCCACTTT; CDR3: CASSIPGAGALHF
size: few; D: .; V: TRBV5-4; J: TRBJ2-6; DNA: TGTGCCAGCGGGGCAGGACGCTCTGGGGCCAACGTCCTGACTTTC; CDR3: CASGAGRSGANVLTF
size: few; D: TRBD1; V: TRBV7-3; J: TRBJ2-7; DNA: TGTGCCAGCAGCGGTGCGGGACAGGGGTACGAGCAGTACTTC; CDR3: CASSGAGQGYEQYF
size: .; D: .; V: TRBV7-9; J: TRBJ2-3; DNA: TGTGCCAGCAGGCAGTGGTTAAGCACAGATACGCAGTATTTT; CDR3: CASRQWLSTDTQYF
size: few; D: TRBD1; V: TRBV19; J: TRBJ1-5; DNA: TGTGCCAGTAGTAACCGGGGGACAGGGGTTCTGGGTCAGCCCCAGCATTTT; CDR3: CASSNRGTGVLGQPQHF
size: .; D: .; V: TRBV7-3; J: TRBJ1-1; DNA: TGTGCCAGCAGCCCCTGGGGGGGGACTGAAGCTTTCTTT; CDR3: CASSPWGGTEAFF
size: few; D: .; V: TRBV10-3; J: TRBJ2-3; DNA: TGTGCCATCAGCAGGGGCGGATCCACAGATACGCAGTATTTT; CDR3: CAISRGGSTDTQYF
size: few; D: TRBD1; V: TRBV4-2; J: TRBJ1-5; DNA: TGTGCCAGCAGCCAGGGCTTGGGACAGAACAATCAGCCCCAGCATTTT; CDR3: CASSQGLGQNNQPQHF
size: .; D: .; V: TRBV5-8; J: TRBJ1-1; DNA: TGTGCCAGCAGCTTGAACAGGGTGGGCCCTGAAGCTTTCTTT; CDR3: CASSLNRVGPEAFF
size: .; D: .; V: TRBV6-6; J: TRBJ1-6; DNA: TGTGCCAGCAGTTACTCCGCAGTCTTTATGAATTCACCCCTCCACTTT; CDR3: CASSYSAVFMNSPLHF
size: .; D: .; V: TRBV19; J: TRBJ1-5; DNA: TGTGCCAGTAGAGGGATGGCCGTGAGACAGCGTACGACATTGGGCAATCAGCCCCAGCATTTT; CDR3: CASRGMAVRQRTTLGNQPQHF
size: .; D: .; V: TRBV27; J: TRBJ2-2; DNA: TGTGCCAGCAGTGTCCGACAGATCACCGGGGAGCTGTTTTTT; CDR3: CASSVRQITGELFF
size: few; D: TRBD2; V: TRBV13; J: TRBJ2-2; DNA: TGTGCCAGCACGACAATAGCGGGTTTGAACACCGGGGAGCTGTTTTTT; CDR3: CASTTIAGLNTGELFF
size: .; D: TRBD1; V: TRBV7-9; J: TRBJ1-3; DNA: TGTGCCGGGACAGGGGAGCGGTCGGGAAACACCATATATTTT; CDR3: CAGTGERSGNTIYF
size: .; D: TRBD1; V: TRBV10-3; J: TRBJ1-2; DNA: TGTGCCATCAGTGCGGACAGGGCCTATGGCTACACCTTC; CDR3: CAISADRAYGYTF
size: once; D: TRBD1; V: TRBV6-9; J: TRBJ1-4; DNA: TGTGCCAGCAGTATTTCAGGGGGGTCGAATGAAAAACTGTTTTTT; CDR3: CASSISGGSNEKLFF
size: few; D: .; V: TRBV12-5; J: TRBJ1-2; DNA: TGTGCTAGTGGCCCCGGACGGCTTGGGGGGTATGGCTACACCTTC; CDR3: CASGPGRLGGYGYTF
size: .; D: .; V: TRBV5-4; J: TRBJ1-2; DNA: TGTGCCAGCAGCCCCCTGGGGCGCAGCTATGGCTACACCTTC; CDR3: CASSPLGRSYGYTF
size: .; D: .; V: TRBV13; J: TRBJ2-4; DNA: TGTGCCAGCAGCTTAGGGCTTGCTGCGGCAGCAGCCAAAAACATTCAGTACTTC; CDR3: CASSLGLAAAAAKNIQYF
size: .; D: TRBD2; V: TRBV5-4; J: TRBJ2-2; DNA: TGTGCCAGCAGCTTAAAACTAGCGGGGGTCAACACCGGGGAGCTGTTTTTT; CDR3: CASSLKLAGVNTGELFF
size: .; D: TRBD1; V: TRBV30; J: TRBJ2-1; DNA: TGTGCCTGGAGTATGATACAGGGGGATGAGCAGTTCTTC; CDR3: CAWSMIQGDEQFF
size: .; D: TRBD2; V: TRBV5-4; J: TRBJ2-1; DNA: TGTGCCAGCAGCCTACCCCTAGCGGGACCCAATGAGCAGTTCTTC; CDR3: CASSLPLAGPNEQFF
size: few; D: TRBD2; V: TRBV4-1; J: TRBJ2-2; DNA: TGCGCCAGCAGCCAAGGAATGACTAGCACCCGATGGAGCACCGGGGAGCTGTTTTTT; CDR3: CASSQGMTSTRWSTGELFF
size: .; D: .; V: TRBV4-3; J: TRBJ2-6; DNA: TGCGCCAGCAGCCAAGTATCAGGATCTGGGGCCAACGTCCTGACTTTC; CDR3: CASSQVSGSGANVLTF
size: .; D: .; V: TRBV2; J: TRBJ2-5; DNA: TGTGCCAGCAGTGTGACACAGGGTCCGTACTTC; CDR3: CASSVTQGPYF
size: .; D: .; V: TRBV27; J: TRBJ1-1; DNA: TGTGCCAGCAGTATCAGGGAGGGGGACACTGAAGCTTTCTTT; CDR3: CASSIREGDTEAFF
size: .; D: TRBD2; V: TRBV7-8; J: TRBJ2-7; DNA: TGTGCCAGCAGCCCCCGGTCTAGCGGATCCTACGAGCAGTACTTC; CDR3: CASSPRSSGSYEQYF
size: few; D: TRBD2; V: TRBV7-2; J: TRBJ2-3; DNA: TGTGCCAGCAGCTTCACTAGCGGGGGGCGCACAGATACGCAGTATTTT; CDR3: CASSFTSGGRTDTQYF
size: .; D: TRBD2; V: TRBV7-2; J: TRBJ2-3; DNA: TGTGCCAGCAGCTACCTAGCGGGGAACACAGATACGCAGTATTTT; CDR3: CASSYLAGNTDTQYF
size: .; D: .; V: TRBV30; J: TRBJ2-5; DNA: TGTGCCTGGAGTGCATTACAGGAGGGGGCAGAGACCCAGTACTTC; CDR3: CAWSALQEGAETQYF
size: once; D: TRBD2; V: TRBV4-3; J: TRBJ2-1; DNA: TGCGCCAGCAGCACCGCCCTCCGGGGGGGCCAGGGGAATGAGCAGTTCTTC; CDR3: CASSTALRGGQGNEQFF
size: .; D: .; V: TRBV7-2; J: TRBJ1-2; DNA: TGTGCCAGCAGCTCACAGGGAATGAGGAATGGCTACACCTTC; CDR3: CASSSQGMRNGYTF
size: .; D: .; V: TRBV6-5; J: TRBJ1-1; DNA: TGTGCCAGCAGTTACCGGTCCAGGGTGGCTAACACTGAAGCTTTCTTT; CDR3: CASSYRSRVANTEAFF
size: .; D: TRBD2; V: TRBV11-3; J: TRBJ2-7; DNA: TGTGCCAGCGCCTTGGGGGGGGGAGCCTACGAGCAGTACTTC; CDR3: CASALGGGAYEQYF
size: .; D: .; V: TRBV5-8; J: TRBJ2-3; DNA: TGTGCCAGCAGCTTGGTTCACAAGAGCACAGATACGCAGTATTTT; CDR3: CASSLVHKSTDTQYF
size: .; D: TRBD1; V: TRBV7-9; J: TRBJ1-2; DNA: TGTGCCAGCAGCTTTGGGACAGGGGGAGCCTACACCTTC; CDR3: CASSFGTGGAYTF
size: few; D: .; V: TRBV2; J: TRBJ1-4; DNA: TGTGCCAGCAGTCTAACAGGGTATGAAAAACTGTTTTTT; CDR3: CASSLTGYEKLFF
size: .; D: .; V: TRBV5-1; J: TRBJ2-1; DNA: TGCGCCAGCAGCGGGGGACTGGGCAATGAGCAGTTCTTC; CDR3: CASSGGLGNEQFF
size: .; D: .; V: TRBV27; J: TRBJ1-4; DNA: TGTGCCAGCAGTTCAACAATAGGCAGGACTAATGAAAAACTGTTTTTT; CDR3: CASSSTIGRTNEKLFF
size: .; D: TRBD1; V: TRBV7-2; J: TRBJ1-2; DNA: TGTGTCTCAGTAGACAGGGTCTATGGCTACACCTTC; CDR3: CVSVDRVYGYTF
size: .; D: .; V: TRBV19; J: TRBJ2-5; DNA: TGTGCCAGTAGTAGATGGACACCCCAAGGAGTGAACCAGTACTTC; CDR3: CASSRWTPQGVNQYF